A selection of T cell receptor beta chains follows, all from one sample in a study of blood T cell repertoires in COVID-19. Produced via immunoSEQ multiplex PCR; TCRdb's table is partial and in-frame only. The table records 140,000 or so clones, about 90% of them present only once. Sequenced: peripheral blood. These receptors all come from a man aged 45-65 years who had recovered from COVID-19. Each CDR3 is given with its conserved first and last residue. The D gene is left open where the match is weak. Some rows mark clone size as missing; the rest say once, few, many or name a class of expanded clone.

CDR3 DNA,CDR3 protein,V gene,J gene,D gene,clone size
TGCGCCAGCAGCTTGGAAAGGGGGTACACTGAAGCTTTCTTT,CASSLERGYTEAFF,TRBV5-1,TRBJ1-1,.,.
TGTGCCAGCAGTTACTCGGCGGATCCGGCTTATGGCTACACCTTC,CASSYSADPAYGYTF,TRBV6-2/TRBV6-3,TRBJ1-2,.,.
TGCGCCAGCAGGCGGGGGACCGGGGAGCTGTTTTTT,CASRRGTGELFF,TRBV5-1,TRBJ2-2,TRBD2,.
TGTGCCAGCAGCCAAGGTCAGGGGCCCATGGCCCAGTACTTC,CASSQGQGPMAQYF,TRBV14,TRBJ2-5,.,.
TGTGCTAGTGGCTCGGACTTGAGCTCCTACAATGAGCAGTTCTTC,CASGSDLSSYNEQFF,TRBV12-5,TRBJ2-1,.,.
TGTGCCAGCAGTTACTCAACTGACGGGACGGCAGACAGGGGAAAACTGTTTTTT,CASSYSTDGTADRGKLFF,TRBV6-2/TRBV6-3,TRBJ1-4,TRBD1,.
TGTGCCAGCACCCCAGGGGATACGCAGTATTTT,CASTPGDTQYF,TRBV3-1/TRBV3-2,TRBJ2-3,.,.
TGTGCCAGTAGGACCGGACAGTATAATTCACCCCTCCACTTT,CASRTGQYNSPLHF,TRBV19,TRBJ1-6,.,.
TGTGCCAGTAGTAGAGGACAGGGGGCGGAGACCCAGTACTTC,CASSRGQGAETQYF,TRBV19,TRBJ2-5,TRBD1,.
TGTGCCACCAGCAGAGGGACAGGGGTAGATACGCAGTATTTT,CATSRGTGVDTQYF,TRBV15,TRBJ2-3,TRBD1,.
TGTGCCTGGAGTCTTAGAAATCAGCCCCAGCATTTT,CAWSLRNQPQHF,TRBV30,TRBJ1-5,.,.
TGTGCCATCACCCTTTCCCCACAGGGCTCATCCCCGAGCTCCTACAATGAGCAGTTCTTC,CAITLSPQGSSPSSYNEQFF,TRBV2,TRBJ2-1,.,.
TGTGCCAGTAGTATGACGGGGGTGGGGTATCAGCCCCAGCATTTT,CASSMTGVGYQPQHF,TRBV19,TRBJ1-5,.,many
TGTGCCAGGCTGAGGACTAGCGGGGGGTTCGTGAACGAGCAGTACTTC,CARLRTSGGFVNEQYF,TRBV7-8,TRBJ2-7,TRBD2,.
TGTGCCACCTCCTCCAGGGCAGGGATTTCCTACGAGCAGTACTTC,CATSSRAGISYEQYF,TRBV15,TRBJ2-7,.,.
TGCGCCAGCAGCCAGAACCTTGTCAGGGCTACTGAAGCTTTCTTT,CASSQNLVRATEAFF,TRBV5-1,TRBJ1-1,.,.
TGTGCCAGCAGTGACTTAGCCGGGACATCCAGTCGCTACACCTTC,CASSDLAGTSSRYTF,TRBV6-4,TRBJ1-2,.,.
TGTGCCTGGAGTGTGACAGGGACACTCGAAAAACTGTTTTTT,CAWSVTGTLEKLFF,TRBV30,TRBJ1-4,TRBD1,.
TGCGCCAGCAGCCTCGGACAGATTAACACTGAAGCTTTCTTT,CASSLGQINTEAFF,TRBV5-1,TRBJ1-1,.,.
TGTGCACTAGACCTCTCTGGAAACACCATATATTTT,CALDLSGNTIYF,TRBV30,TRBJ1-3,.,.
TGCGCCAGCAGCCCAGAAGCAGTTCCTAGTTTCTATAATTCACCCCTCCACTTT,CASSPEAVPSFYNSPLHF,TRBV4-3,TRBJ1-6,.,.
TGTGCCAGCAGCCAAAGACAGGGGCGTAGGATCTATGGCTACACCTTC,CASSQRQGRRIYGYTF,TRBV7-2,TRBJ1-2,TRBD1,.
TGTGCCAGCAGTACGACCGGGACAGCGAGCTCCTACGAGCAGTACTTC,CASSTTGTASSYEQYF,TRBV27,TRBJ2-7,TRBD1,.
TGTGCCACTTCACAGGGACGCACAGATACGCAGTATTTT,CATSQGRTDTQYF,TRBV10-3,TRBJ2-3,.,.
TGTGCCACCAGTGACCCTACAGGGGGGAGTAAGGATACGCAGTATTTT,CATSDPTGGSKDTQYF,TRBV24-1,TRBJ2-3,TRBD1,.
TGTGCCAGCAGCCTCCTCGACAGGGCTAACTATGGCTACACCTTC,CASSLLDRANYGYTF,TRBV9,TRBJ1-2,TRBD1,once
TGTGCCAGCAGCCCCAACAGGGGCGGTATCGGCTACACCTTC,CASSPNRGGIGYTF,TRBV3-1/TRBV3-2,TRBJ1-2,TRBD1,.
TGTGCCAGCAGTTCCCGGGACAGCTCTAATTCACCCCTCCACTTT,CASSSRDSSNSPLHF,TRBV6-6,TRBJ1-6,TRBD1,once
TGTGCCAGCAATATGGGACAGACCTTTAAGAACACTGAAGCTTTCTTT,CASNMGQTFKNTEAFF,TRBV6-6,TRBJ1-1,TRBD1,.
TGCGCCAGCAGGCCTGCCAACACGGGCCAAGAGACCCAGTACTTC,CASRPANTGQETQYF,TRBV5-1,TRBJ2-5,.,.
TGTGCCAGCAGTCCTCCAGGGGGCGACACCGGGGAGCTGTTTTTT,CASSPPGGDTGELFF,TRBV6-6,TRBJ2-2,TRBD1,.
TGTGCCAGCAGCGTAGATTCGGGGGGCTTGTATGGCTACACCTTC,CASSVDSGGLYGYTF,TRBV9,TRBJ1-2,.,once
TGTGCCAGCAGCGTATACGGGCGGGGCACAGATACGCAGTATTTT,CASSVYGRGTDTQYF,TRBV9,TRBJ2-3,.,.
TGTGCCAGCAGCTTAGGCCTCTCCTACGAGCAGTACTTC,CASSLGLSYEQYF,TRBV13,TRBJ2-7,.,once
TGTGCCTGGATCTCACCAGGGCGCACTGAAGCTTTCTTT,CAWISPGRTEAFF,TRBV30,TRBJ1-1,.,.
TGCGCCAGCAGCCCAACCTACAGGGGGATTAATTCACCCCTCCACTTT,CASSPTYRGINSPLHF,TRBV4-1,TRBJ1-6,TRBD1,.
TGTGCCAGCAGCTTAGGGACAGGGGGCCGGAGGACAGATACGCAGTATTTT,CASSLGTGGRRTDTQYF,TRBV11-2,TRBJ2-3,TRBD1,.
TGTGCCACTACGGCAGGGGCGACCTACGAGCAGTACTTC,CATTAGATYEQYF,TRBV19,TRBJ2-7,.,.
TGTGCCAGTAGTATCATGGGCCCAGGGGGTAATTCACCCCTCCACTTT,CASSIMGPGGNSPLHF,TRBV19,TRBJ1-6,TRBD1,.
TGCAGTGCTGCCGGGACCGGGGAGCTGTTTTTT,CSAAGTGELFF,TRBV20-1,TRBJ2-2,.,.
TGCGCCAGCAGCCCTAGCGGGGAAAAAGAGACCCAGTACTTC,CASSPSGEKETQYF,TRBV5-1,TRBJ2-5,TRBD2,.
TGCGCCAGCAGCTTGGCCGTCACAGCAAATTCTGGAAACACCATATATTTT,CASSLAVTANSGNTIYF,TRBV5-1,TRBJ1-3,.,.
TGTGCCAGCAGTCCGGGCCAAGCGGGTGGCTACACCTTC,CASSPGQAGGYTF,TRBV12-3/TRBV12-4,TRBJ1-2,.,.
TGTGCCAGCAGTGTAGCAGGGGTAAATCAGCCCCAGCATTTT,CASSVAGVNQPQHF,TRBV2,TRBJ1-5,.,.
TGTGCCAGTAGCCCTCTAGCGGGGGAGCGCTCCTACAATGAGCAGTTCTTC,CASSPLAGERSYNEQFF,TRBV19,TRBJ2-1,TRBD2,.
TGTGCCAGCAGCCATCCTGAAACAGGACCGAATGAGCAGTTCTTC,CASSHPETGPNEQFF,TRBV5-4,TRBJ2-1,.,.
TGTGCCAGTAGTAGAACAACAGGGGGAGCCACCTTC,CASSRTTGGATF,TRBV19,TRBJ1-2,TRBD1,.
TGTGCCAGTAGTCCCTCGGATCAGCCCCAGCATTTT,CASSPSDQPQHF,TRBV19,TRBJ1-5,.,.
TGCAGTGCGGGACAGACGAGAGCAGCTTTCTTT,CSAGQTRAAFF,TRBV20-1,TRBJ1-1,TRBD1,.
TGTGCCAGCTCTCAAGGGACTCCTTACGAGCAGTACTTC,CASSQGTPYEQYF,TRBV5-4,TRBJ2-7,.,.
TGTGCCAGCAGCTTGGGGGACATCAGTAATCAGCCCCAGCATTTT,CASSLGDISNQPQHF,TRBV7-9,TRBJ1-5,.,.
TGTGCCAGCAGCCAGATACCAGGCCGCTCTGGGGCCAACGTCCTGACTTTC,CASSQIPGRSGANVLTF,TRBV4-2,TRBJ2-6,.,few
TGTGCCAGCAGCCAAGATACCTACGAGCAGTACTTC,CASSQDTYEQYF,TRBV3-1/TRBV3-2,TRBJ2-7,.,.